This T cell receptor (beta chain) was found in a study of control samples from healthy donors and cancer patients. Germline CDR1 is LNHNV and CDR2 is YYDKDF (reference sequence). The CDR3 totals 17 residues. Trimming shortened V by 0 bases and J by 5 bases, and 17 bases separated the two germline ends. Here immunoSEQ multiplex PCR was the method, and the copy in TCRdb shows in-frame clones only, minus some. There are approximately 51,000 clones in the sample; around 80% occur only once, and around a tenth lies in the top ten. J is TRBJ2-1 and V is TRBV15; perhaps TRBD2 as D (5 bases). Sequencing was done on a sample of blood. The receptor's source is a man in his 70s in good health. CDR3 sequence (DNA): TGTGCCACCAGCAGAGATCTGGTCGGAAGCGGCCACAATGAGCAGTTCTTC. This gives the protein CATSRDLVGSGHNEQFF.